This T cell receptor beta chain stems from a study of T cells after posttransplantation cyclophosphamide. Germline-derived CDR1 and CDR2 are SGHAT and FQNNGV. The J segment lost 4 bases and the V segment lost 4 bases, leaving 6 bases of the junction unmatched. The CDR3 length is 15 residues. The study, taken as a whole, reports: After PTCy, TRB diversity resembled that of CNI/methotrexate controls.

A word on this clone: Its antigen is unidentified.

Only in-frame clones appear in the TCRdb table, and some are missing; sequencing was by immunoSEQ multiplex PCR. The sample records about 15,000 clones, approximately 80% being singletons. Controls had myeloablative marrow grafts with methotrexate and calcineurin inhibitor, sampled at 1 year. The source of this sequence is a male patient between 25 and 40 years old who received an allogeneic stem cell transplant from an unrelated donor, was CMV-positive, and had acute and chronic GVHD. Some T cells may trace back to the graft donor. The V and J genes are TRBV11-2 and TRBJ1-4, with 7 bases fitting TRBD1. This material consisted of PBMCs, taken roughly 470 days after allogeneic stem cell transplant with calcineurin inhibitor and methotrexate. The chain's CDR3 is CASSSTGAINEKLFF. The CDR3, as DNA: TGTGCCAGCAGCTCCACAGGGGCGATTAATGAAAAACTGTTTTTT.